These 6 T cell receptor beta chains were sequenced from one sample in a study of blood T cell repertoires in COVID-19. The table came from immunoSEQ multiplex PCR; TCRdb's copy has only in-frame clones and leaves some out. The data show fewer than 500,000 clones, around 87% seen once. Sequencing was performed on PBMCs or T cells enriched from blood (not recorded which). Receptors originate from a man under 40 who had recovered from COVID-19.

A single count supports this clone. The chain is built from TRBV14 and TRBJ2-1, with 9 bases aligning to TRBD2. Unmatched junction bases numbered 5, after V lost 4 bases and J lost 4 bases. The germline V gene encodes CDR1 SGHDN and CDR2 FVKESK. The CDR3 has 15 residues. The CDR3 loop is CASSRASGVYNEQFF. The CDR3 DNA follows: TGTGCCAGCAGCCGAGCTAGCGGGGTTTACAATGAGCAGTTCTTC. The full variable domain, with the rest looked up from reference TRBV14 and TRBJ2-1, is EAGVTQFPSHSVIEKGQTVTLRCDPISGHDNLYWYRRVMGKEIKFLLHFVKESKQDESGMPNNRFLAERTGGTYSTLKVQPAELEDSGVYFCASSRASGVYNEQFFGPGTRLTVL.

The V call is TRBV5-4, the J call TRBJ2-7; 11 positions agree with TRBD2. With V trimmed by 4 bases and J by 5 bases, 8 bases remained unmatched. Germline lookup yields CDR1 SGHNT and CDR2 YYREEE (reference sequence). The CDR3 consists of 15 residues. The CDR3 region has the DNA TGTGCCAGCAGCGGGGTAGCGGGGGGGATAAACGAGCAGTACTTC. Translation: CASSGVAGGINEQYF.

Comments on this clone: Additional DNA sequences in this sample encode the identical CDR3. The chain has TRBV18 and TRBJ2-7; D is unclear. The CDR3 runs 13 residues. Trimming took 3 bases from V and 1 from J, leaving 7 bases between them. The V gene's germline CDR1 is KGHSH and CDR2 LQKENI. CDR3 sequence: CASSPGQSYEQYF. For the CDR3, the DNA is TGTGCCAGCTCACCGGGCCAATCCTACGAGCAGTACTTC. The entire variable domain, with the rest obtained from reference TRBV18 and TRBJ2-7, is as follows: NAGVMQNPRHLVRRRGQEARLRCSPMKGHSHVYWYRQLPEEGLKFMVYLQKENIIDESGMPKERFSAEFPKEGPSILRIQQVVRGDSAAYFCASSPGQSYEQYFGPGTRLTVT.

The V and J genes are TRBV3-1 (or the pseudogene TRBV3-2) and TRBJ1-6; D possibly corresponds to TRBD1 (6 bases). From germline, CDR1 is LGHDT and CDR2 YNNKEL (reference sequence). The CDR3 covers 16 residues. V shed 1 base and J shed 3 bases, with 10 bases lying between them. The CDR3 loop is CASSQGIQGYNSPLHF. DNA of the CDR3: TGTGCCAGCAGCCAAGGCATACAGGGCTATAATTCACCCCTCCACTTT.

This clone was detected only a few times. The V and J genes are TRBV6-6 and TRBJ2-2, with unresolved D. Trimming cost V 7 bases and J 6 bases, with 6 bases left between them. The germline V gene has CDR1 MNHNY and CDR2 SVGAGI (reference sequence). This CDR3 is 11 amino acids long. The CDR3 sequence: CASNIAGELFF. The DNA of the CDR3 is TGTGCCAGCAATATTGCCGGGGAGCTGTTTTTT.

The chain couples TRBV5-5 to TRBJ1-6, with D unclear. The ends were cut back, 3 bases at V and 8 bases at J, with 15 bases in the middle. Germline lookup yields CDR1 SGHKS and CDR2 YYEKEE (reference sequence). The CDR3 contains 15 residues. The DNA for the CDR3 is TGTGCCAGCAGCTCGCCCGGGAGGAGGGATTCACCCCTCCACTTT. Protein sequence: CASSSPGRRDSPLHF.